The 7 T cell receptor beta chains presented below share a single source sample, sequenced in a study of blood T cell repertoires in COVID-19. Repertoires were generated with immunoSEQ multiplex PCR, while TCRdb's copy carries only in-frame clones and drops some. The sample shows hundreds of thousands of clones, 70% to 90% of them seen only once. Sequenced: peripheral blood. These receptors came from a woman aged 25 to 39 with active or convalescent COVID-19.

The chain couples TRBV10-3 to TRBJ2-3, with 8 nucleotides matching TRBD2. The CDR3 is 16 amino acids. CDR1 is ENHRY and CDR2 is SYGVKD in the germline V gene. V shed 3 bases and J 0 bases; nucleotides not matched to a gene: 5. The CDR3 coding sequence is TGTGCCATCAGTGATTACGGGGGGGTTAGCACAGATACGCAGTATTTT. This encodes CAISDYGGVSTDTQYF.

This clone was observed a single time. The chain combines TRBV6-4 with TRBJ1-6, with a weak D call TRBD1 (5 bases). Between the trimmed V and J ends, which lost 3 bases and 9 bases, there was a span of 12 bases. There are 14 residues in the CDR3. The germline V gene encodes CDR1 MRHNA and CDR2 SNTAGT. CDR3 sequence reads: CASSESGLGSPLHF. Here the CDR3 DNA reads TGTGCCAGCAGTGAATCAGGGTTGGGTTCACCCCTCCACTTT.

The rearrangement uses TRBV2 and TRBJ2-5; 8 nucleotides agree with TRBD2. The length of the CDR3 is 15 residues. The germline V gene encodes CDR1 SNHLY and CDR2 FYNNEI. Losses at the gene ends were 4 bases for V and 1 base for J; bases not matched to a gene: 5. The CDR3 bases are TGTGCCAGCAGTGGGGTAGCGGGGCCCCAAGAGACCCAGTACTTC. Amino acid sequence: CASSGVAGPQETQYF.

The genes are TRBV7-8 and TRBJ2-7, with unresolved D. The CDR3 length is 13 residues. V lost 1 base and J lost 3, with 7 bases in between. The germline gives CDR1 SGHVS, CDR2 FQNEAQ. CDR3 amino acids: CASSLGQDYEQYF. CDR3 bases: TGTGCCAGCAGCTTAGGGCAGGACTACGAGCAGTACTTC. The whole variable domain, filled in from reference TRBV7-8 and TRBJ2-7, reads GAGVSQSPRYKVAKRGQDVALRCDPISGHVSLFWYQQALGQGPEFLTYFQNEAQLDKSGLPSDRFFAERPEGSVSTLKIQRTQQEDSAVYLCASSLGQDYEQYFGPGTRLTVT.

This clone was counted a single time. This chain links TRBV11-3 with TRBJ2-1, with D perhaps TRBD1 (5 bases). V was cut by 1 base and J by 9 bases, with 10 bases left in between. This CDR3 region has 13 residues. Germline V gene sequence: CDR1 SGHNT, CDR2 YENEEA. The CDR3 nucleotides read TGTGCCAGCAGCTTAGGCCCGACAGCTGAGCAGTTCTTC. Translated, it gives CASSLGPTAEQFF.

The genes are TRBV28 and TRBJ1-2; 7 bases align to TRBD1. Germline assignment: CDR1 MDHEN and CDR2 SYDVKM. The CDR3 spans 15 residues. Trimming cost V 4 bases and J 5 bases; bases outside gene matches: 10. For the CDR3, the DNA is TGTGCCAGCAGTTCCGGGACAGCGAAAACTTATGGCTACACCTTC. Translating gives CASSSGTAKTYGYTF.

The J gene is TRBJ2-7, the V gene TRBV30; D may be TRBD2 (7 bases). Trimming removed 0 bases from V and 2 bases from J, with 20 bases in between. Germline CDR1 and CDR2: GTSNPN and SVGIG (reference sequence). The CDR3 is 17 residues long. In DNA form, the CDR3 reads TGTGCCTGGAGTGTACGGAGGGGGGGGGCGGTAGCCTACGAGCAGTACTTC. Translating gives CAWSVRRGGAVAYEQYF. Combining the CDR3 with reference TRBV30 and TRBJ2-7 gives the whole variable domain SQTIHQWPATLVQPVGSPLSLECTVEGTSNPNLYWYRQAAGRGLQLLFYSVGIGQISSEVPQNLSASRPQDRQFILSSKKLLLSDSGFYLCAWSVRRGGAVAYEQYFGPGTRLTVT.